This is a list of T cell receptor beta chains from one sample in a study of cytomegalovirus exposure and HLA in healthy donors. The assay was immunoSEQ multiplex PCR, and TCRdb's table has in-frame clones only and misses some. The table includes 150,000 to 200,000 clones, approximately 72% detected once. Sequenced sample: PBMCs. Source of these receptors: a female donor in good health and CMV-seronegative. The CDR3 runs from the conserved cysteine through the conserved F or W. A D gene is named only where the DNA matches it firmly. A row's size may be missing; if present it is once, few, many or a size class.

clone_size: -; v_call: TRBV9; j_call: TRBJ1-1; d_call: TRBD1; cdr3_aa: CASSPQGQLINTEAFF; cdr3_nt: TGTGCCAGCAGCCCCCAGGGACAGCTTATTAACACTGAAGCTTTCTTT
clone_size: -; v_call: TRBV12-2; j_call: TRBJ2-7; d_call: -; cdr3_aa: CASRLAGRIASYEQYF; cdr3_nt: TGTGCAAGTCGCTTAGCCGGCAGGATCGCATCCTACGAGCAGTACTTC
clone_size: few; v_call: TRBV27; j_call: TRBJ2-7; d_call: -; cdr3_aa: CASARQASYEQYF; cdr3_nt: TGTGCCAGCGCACGACAGGCCTCCTACGAGCAGTACTTC
clone_size: -; v_call: TRBV9; j_call: TRBJ1-4; d_call: TRBD1; cdr3_aa: CASSALPGGEEKLFF; cdr3_nt: TGTGCCAGCAGCGCCTTGCCAGGGGGCGAGGAAAAACTGTTTTTT
clone_size: once; v_call: TRBV4-2; j_call: TRBJ2-7; d_call: TRBD2; cdr3_aa: CASSPGRGSYEQYF; cdr3_nt: TGTGCCAGCAGCCCCGGGCGGGGGTCCTACGAGCAGTACTTC
clone_size: many; v_call: TRBV5-6; j_call: TRBJ2-7; d_call: -; cdr3_aa: CASSERQAYYEQYF; cdr3_nt: TGTGCCAGCAGCGAAAGACAGGCTTACTACGAGCAGTACTTC
clone_size: -; v_call: TRBV19; j_call: TRBJ1-1; d_call: TRBD1; cdr3_aa: CASRGWGQGVTEAFF; cdr3_nt: TGTGCCAGTAGGGGGTGGGGACAGGGAGTCACTGAAGCTTTCTTT
clone_size: -; v_call: TRBV30; j_call: TRBJ1-2; d_call: TRBD1; cdr3_aa: CAWGSRPGQEFYGYTF; cdr3_nt: TGTGCCTGGGGAAGCAGACCGGGACAGGAGTTCTATGGCTACACCTTC
clone_size: -; v_call: TRBV9; j_call: TRBJ2-5; d_call: TRBD1; cdr3_aa: CASSPRPGTGYQETQYF; cdr3_nt: TGTGCCAGCAGCCCTCGTCCCGGGACAGGGTACCAAGAGACCCAGTACTTC
clone_size: once; v_call: TRBV28; j_call: TRBJ2-7; d_call: TRBD1; cdr3_aa: CASSYGTGGIYEQYF; cdr3_nt: TGTGCCAGCAGTTACGGGACAGGGGGGATTTACGAGCAGTACTTC
clone_size: -; v_call: TRBV30; j_call: TRBJ1-2; d_call: -; cdr3_aa: CAHGGARGDYGYTF; cdr3_nt: TGTGCCCACGGGGGCGCCCGGGGGGACTATGGCTACACCTTC
clone_size: -; v_call: TRBV5-1; j_call: TRBJ1-1; d_call: -; cdr3_aa: CASSFVMNTEAFF; cdr3_nt: TGCGCCAGCAGCTTCGTTATGAACACTGAAGCTTTCTTT
clone_size: -; v_call: TRBV5-1; j_call: TRBJ2-7; d_call: -; cdr3_aa: CASSLEGGGGSYEQYF; cdr3_nt: TGCGCCAGCAGCTTGGAGGGGGGAGGGGGCTCCTACGAGCAGTACTTC
clone_size: few; v_call: TRBV4-2; j_call: TRBJ2-7; d_call: -; cdr3_aa: CASSLLGSYAYEQYF; cdr3_nt: TGTGCCAGCAGCCTGCTGGGGAGCTATGCCTACGAGCAGTACTTC
clone_size: -; v_call: TRBV5-6; j_call: TRBJ2-7; d_call: -; cdr3_aa: CASSLSTRVYSYEQYF; cdr3_nt: TGTGCCAGCAGCTTGTCGACGCGGGTATACTCCTACGAGCAGTACTTC
clone_size: -; v_call: TRBV9; j_call: TRBJ2-7; d_call: -; cdr3_aa: CASSVDQGLGEQYF; cdr3_nt: TGTGCCAGCAGCGTAGACCAGGGACTGGGGGAGCAGTACTTC
clone_size: few; v_call: TRBV7-8; j_call: TRBJ1-1; d_call: -; cdr3_aa: CASSFGSGDWNTEAFF; cdr3_nt: TGTGCCAGCAGCTTTGGCTCGGGGGACTGGAACACTGAAGCTTTCTTT
clone_size: -; v_call: TRBV5-1; j_call: TRBJ1-5; d_call: -; cdr3_aa: CASRGGEHGNQPQHF; cdr3_nt: TGCGCCAGCAGGGGGGGGGAGCATGGCAATCAGCCCCAGCATTTT
clone_size: -; v_call: TRBV5-1; j_call: TRBJ1-4; d_call: -; cdr3_aa: CASSLEGFPNEKLFF; cdr3_nt: TGCGCCAGCAGCTTGGAGGGGTTCCCTAATGAAAAACTGTTTTTT
clone_size: -; v_call: TRBV10-3; j_call: TRBJ2-6; d_call: -; cdr3_aa: CAISESRAGANVLTF; cdr3_nt: TGTGCCATCAGTGAGAGTAGAGCCGGGGCCAACGTCCTGACTTTC
clone_size: -; v_call: TRBV9; j_call: TRBJ2-7; d_call: TRBD2; cdr3_aa: CASSTTPLAAYEQYF; cdr3_nt: TGTGCCAGCAGCACCACCCCTCTAGCGGCCTACGAGCAGTACTTC
clone_size: few; v_call: TRBV7-8; j_call: TRBJ1-1; d_call: -; cdr3_aa: CASSLRGFGTEAFF; cdr3_nt: TGTGCCAGCAGCTTACGCGGGTTTGGCACTGAAGCTTTCTTT
clone_size: -; v_call: TRBV7-8; j_call: TRBJ2-3; d_call: TRBD2; cdr3_aa: CASTLLAGATDTQYF; cdr3_nt: TGTGCCAGCACCCTACTAGCGGGGGCAACAGATACGCAGTATTTT
clone_size: -; v_call: TRBV5-1; j_call: TRBJ1-3; d_call: TRBD1; cdr3_aa: CASSPGQGAGNTIYF; cdr3_nt: TGCGCCAGCAGCCCTGGACAGGGTGCAGGAAACACCATATATTTT
clone_size: -; v_call: TRBV7-9; j_call: TRBJ2-1; d_call: -; cdr3_aa: CASSLGRSNEQFF; cdr3_nt: TGTGCCAGCAGCTTAGGCAGGTCCAATGAGCAGTTCTTC
clone_size: -; v_call: TRBV9; j_call: TRBJ2-4; d_call: TRBD1; cdr3_aa: CASSGGGGTGWSLQYF; cdr3_nt: TGTGCCAGCAGCGGGGGAGGGGGGACAGGGTGGTCCCTTCAGTACTTC
clone_size: -; v_call: TRBV4-1; j_call: TRBJ2-7; d_call: TRBD1; cdr3_aa: CASSLPGQGHEQYF; cdr3_nt: TGCGCCAGCAGCCTACCGGGACAGGGCCACGAGCAGTACTTC
clone_size: -; v_call: TRBV7-9; j_call: TRBJ1-1; d_call: -; cdr3_aa: CASSVTFEAFF; cdr3_nt: TGTGCCAGCAGCGTGACTTTTGAAGCTTTCTTT
clone_size: -; v_call: TRBV5-6; j_call: TRBJ2-3; d_call: TRBD2; cdr3_aa: CASSLDRTSGWLDTQYF; cdr3_nt: TGTGCCAGCAGCTTGGATCGGACTAGCGGGTGGCTAGATACGCAGTATTTT
clone_size: -; v_call: TRBV7-9; j_call: TRBJ2-3; d_call: -; cdr3_aa: CASSLGKAGTRTDTQYF; cdr3_nt: TGTGCCAGCAGCTTGGGTAAGGCCGGGACACGCACAGATACGCAGTATTTT
clone_size: -; v_call: TRBV14; j_call: TRBJ2-7; d_call: TRBD1; cdr3_aa: CASRGQGYHEQYF; cdr3_nt: TGTGCCAGTCGAGGACAGGGGTACCACGAGCAGTACTTC
clone_size: -; v_call: TRBV7-2; j_call: TRBJ2-3; d_call: TRBD1; cdr3_aa: CASSLVAGQGTDTQYF; cdr3_nt: TGTGCCAGCAGCTTAGTTGCGGGACAGGGCACAGATACGCAGTATTTT
clone_size: -; v_call: TRBV19; j_call: TRBJ1-2; d_call: -; cdr3_aa: CASTLIGFYGYTF; cdr3_nt: TGTGCCAGTACCCTCATCGGTTTCTATGGCTACACCTTC
clone_size: medium-sized; v_call: TRBV2; j_call: TRBJ1-1; d_call: -; cdr3_aa: CASSDGHLPNTEAFF; cdr3_nt: TGTGCCAGCAGTGACGGACACCTACCGAACACTGAAGCTTTCTTT
clone_size: -; v_call: TRBV27; j_call: TRBJ2-5; d_call: TRBD2; cdr3_aa: CASSLLAGGPGETQYF; cdr3_nt: TGTGCCAGCAGTCTACTAGCGGGAGGGCCGGGAGAGACCCAGTACTTC
clone_size: -; v_call: TRBV4-1; j_call: TRBJ1-2; d_call: -; cdr3_aa: CASSPPRGGGYGYTF; cdr3_nt: TGCGCCAGCAGCCCCCCTCGGGGGGGCGGCTATGGCTACACCTTC
clone_size: -; v_call: TRBV19; j_call: TRBJ2-3; d_call: -; cdr3_aa: CASSTRTASTDTQYF; cdr3_nt: TGTGCCAGTAGTACCCGGACAGCTAGCACAGATACGCAGTATTTT
clone_size: -; v_call: TRBV6-4; j_call: TRBJ2-3; d_call: TRBD2; cdr3_aa: CASSDSGGAPDTQYF; cdr3_nt: TGTGCCAGCAGTGACTCCGGGGGGGCCCCAGATACGCAGTATTTT
clone_size: -; v_call: TRBV9; j_call: TRBJ2-1; d_call: TRBD2; cdr3_aa: CASSPTSGGLVDEQFF; cdr3_nt: TGTGCCAGCAGCCCCACTAGCGGGGGATTAGTCGATGAGCAGTTCTTC
clone_size: -; v_call: TRBV6-5; j_call: TRBJ2-2; d_call: -; cdr3_aa: CASSYSGGVGELFF; cdr3_nt: TGTGCCAGCAGTTACTCGGGCGGGGTCGGGGAGCTGTTTTTT